This T cell receptor (beta chain) appears in the sequencing data of a study of beta chain features in type 1 diabetes. Study-level points and caveats: Shorter templates may be favored by PCR, equally so in patients and controls. Fewer insertions but more deletions were seen at VDJ junctions in type 1 diabetes patients. When Type 1 diabetes patients were examined, their TCRB CDR3s proved moderately but significantly shorter in all four CD4+ subsets.

J gave up 0 bases and V 3 bases, and 8 bases lay outside the gene matches. Germline V gene sequence: CDR1 MGHRA, CDR2 YSYEKL. This CDR3 has 16 amino acids. As to this clone: Its cognate antigen is unknown.

Reverse transcription of all isolated RNA meant that expressed TCRB transcripts were sequenced. The table came from immunoSEQ multiplex PCR; TCRdb's copy has only in-frame clones and leaves some out. The table shows 250,000 to 350,000 clones, with 13% to 15% occurring only once. Sorted CD4+ subsets: naive, central memory, regulatory, stem cell-like memory (CD45RO/CCR7/CD25/CD127/CD95/CD27 panel). The rearrangement joins TRBV4-1 to TRBJ2-7; 7 positions agree with TRBD1. The source material was naive CD4+ T cells from blood. This clonotype was obtained from a man aged 25-45 years with type 1 diabetes. DNA for the CDR3: TGCGCCAGCAGCCAGAAGATGGACAGGCACTCCTACGAGCAGTACTTC. Its translation: CASSQKMDRHSYEQYF.